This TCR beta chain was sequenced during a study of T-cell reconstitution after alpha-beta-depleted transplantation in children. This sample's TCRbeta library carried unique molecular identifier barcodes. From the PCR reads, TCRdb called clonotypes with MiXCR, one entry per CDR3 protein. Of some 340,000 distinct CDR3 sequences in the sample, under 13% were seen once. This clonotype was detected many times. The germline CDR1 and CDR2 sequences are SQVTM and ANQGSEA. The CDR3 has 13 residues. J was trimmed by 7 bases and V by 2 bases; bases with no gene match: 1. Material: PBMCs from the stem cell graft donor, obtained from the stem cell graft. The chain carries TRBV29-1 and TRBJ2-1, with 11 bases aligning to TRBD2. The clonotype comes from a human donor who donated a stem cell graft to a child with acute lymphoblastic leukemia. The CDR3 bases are TGCAGCGTTGAACTAGCGGGAGGAAATGAGCAGTTCTTC. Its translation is CSVELAGGNEQFF.